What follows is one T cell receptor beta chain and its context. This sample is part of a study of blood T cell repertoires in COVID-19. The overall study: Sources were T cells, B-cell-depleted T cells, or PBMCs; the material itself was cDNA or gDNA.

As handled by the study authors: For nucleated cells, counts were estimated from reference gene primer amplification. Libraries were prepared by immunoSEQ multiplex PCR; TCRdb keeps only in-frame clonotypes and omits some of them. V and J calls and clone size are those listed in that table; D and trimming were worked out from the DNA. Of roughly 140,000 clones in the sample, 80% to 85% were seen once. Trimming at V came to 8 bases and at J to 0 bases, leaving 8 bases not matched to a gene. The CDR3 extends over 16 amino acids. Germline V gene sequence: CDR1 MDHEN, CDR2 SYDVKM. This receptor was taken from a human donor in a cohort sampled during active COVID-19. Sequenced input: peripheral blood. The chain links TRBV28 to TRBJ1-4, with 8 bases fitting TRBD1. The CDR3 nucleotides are TGTGCCAGCGCCACAGGGGGAACCCCAACTAATGAAAAACTGTTTTTT. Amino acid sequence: CASATGGTPTNEKLFF.